This TCR beta chain was obtained from a study of cytomegalovirus exposure and HLA in healthy donors (dated by TCRdb to 2016 to 2017). As for the study more broadly: An earlier analysis of under 600 of the donors reported more than 250 Gb of sequence data and about 100 million unique TCR beta sequences from 150 million to 200 million T cells. The study used immunosequencing to profile the T cell repertoires of several hundred subjects and linked those repertoires to cytomegalovirus serostatus. Roughly 300 gigabases of sequencing data and about 92 million unique TCR sequences made up an early release that covered 500 to 700 HLA-typed donors. The study aimed to test whether signatures of past pathogen exposure could be identified by cataloging public T cell receptors. In a later analysis, previously published TCR beta repertoires from more than 500 donors were re-analyzed and high-resolution HLA genotyping was added so that TCR occurrence patterns could be studied. HLA typing included class I and class II loci at four-digit resolution. To predict cytomegalovirus infection status, the study brought together high-throughput TCR immunosequencing, statistical association of individual TCRs with disease status, and machine learning. The number of typed donors differed by locus: about 620-630 for A, B, C, DRB1 and DQB1; 500 to 550 for DQA1; 606 for DPA1; and some 430 for DPB1. Among some 410 genotyped donors of the cohort, an average of around 240,000 unique TCR beta nucleotide sequences were sequenced per donor, roughly 20% of them non-productive. To decide whether each TCR beta V gene segment behaved as functional or pseudogenic, an earlier analysis of fewer than 750 of the donors relied on high-throughput TCR beta sequencing. Besides the first cohort of more than 650 subjects, a separate validation cohort made up of roughly 120 different subjects was used. Because of strong linkage in the cohort, 4 to 6 DR-DQ haplotypes were treated as single units for association and clustering. Every repertoire in the discovery cohort had been generated on one and the same sequencing platform. Of the roughly 410 genotyped donors, 81% were placed in the genetic ancestry cluster associated with self-reported Caucasian donors. In a later genetic analysis, genome-wide SNP genotypes for about three fifths of the roughly 670 donors were used, and that subset was treated as a discovery cohort. Donor age, sex, ethnicity and CMV serostatus were collected together with the repertoire data. The later analysis used no new phenotypic data to find candidate immune exposures, relying instead on TCR beta sequences and their occurrence across donors. The paper's findings and limits, for the study overall: This cohort had only TCR beta chains sequenced, and the lack of alpha or paired-chain data limited which features could be detected. In an earlier analysis of more than 500 of the donors, most TCR beta V segments appeared in productive rearrangements about 90% or about 30% of the time, broadly matching IMGT annotations. At a false discovery rate of 0.05, a later analysis linked 16,951 TCR beta sequences to specific HLA alleles. A later analysis found that most CMV-associated TCR beta chains appeared HLA-restricted, with HLA associations seemingly driven largely by CMV exposure. The study listed 164 TCR beta chains as associated with cytomegalovirus. In vitro tests confirmed that a few of the cytomegalovirus-associated TCR beta chains recognize cytomegalovirus antigens. According to a later genetic analysis, donors in an Asian-associated ancestry cluster had fewer N-insertions in productive TCRs than the approximately 650-donor mean. Correlated functional status among segregating V segments might reflect linkage disequilibrium, but an unknown experimental factor could not be ruled out. When HLA alleles, especially DR and DQ, strongly co-occurred, attributing TCR associations to individual alleles was difficult. In a later analysis, HLA-associated TCR beta chains showed more clonal expansion and lower generation probabilities than non-associated chains that were equally common. While some public TCRs were present in many individuals, most TCR sequences turned up only very rarely across donors. Because some donors lacked HLA typing at each locus, the association tests relied only on the typed subset. An association between a missense DCLRE1C variant and V-gene and J-gene trimming of TCR beta chains was found in a later genetic analysis and replicated in an independent cohort. The 87-base-pair reads could not distinguish some IMGT-functional V segments, including TRBV6-2 and TRBV6-3, so those segments were excluded. The classifier was reported to diagnose cytomegalovirus status with high specificity and sensitivity in both the original cohort and the validation cohort. The sequencing pipeline was judged likely to have produced a cluster of highly shared sequence variants as a technical artifact. A further reported finding was that TCR beta sequences accurately predicted the HLA-A and HLA-B alleles for most subjects in the first cohort. CMV serostatus was the only immune exposure information available for the cohort. It was suggested by the authors that the approach could potentially be generalized to other disease states and immunological phenotypes. A later analysis found that TCR association rates varied across HLA loci, with DRB1 alleles showing the most associated TCRs and HLA-C alleles the fewest. The earlier analysis of fewer than 750 of the donors excluded some 15 rarely observed V segments, including chromosome 9 orphons, because counts were too low. Presence/absence analyses assumed roughly uniform sequencing depth across donors, an assumption that may not hold. A later analysis reported that several top co-occurrence clusters appeared linked to parvovirus B19, influenza, CMV and Epstein-Barr virus.

Trimming takes 8 bases off V and 5 bases off J; junction bases not matched to a gene: 8. The germline V gene gives CDR1 as MNHNS and CDR2 as SASEGT. Inclusive of the bounding cysteine and phenylalanine, the CDR3 is 14 residues long. Only the CDR3 portion is preserved as DNA: 42 bases, with reading frame beginning at the first base. Notes on this clone: It lacks a known antigen. Base qualities are not recorded, but no much larger clone differs from it by a single base.

The cohort was made up of 500 to 800 healthy bone marrow donors. All cohort members were sampled while nominally healthy, although unrecorded immune exposures were likely present. The donor tested CMV seropositive, placing the donor among the 289 seropositive members of the cohort. Each donor provided a peripheral blood sample, and peripheral blood mononuclear cells were used for TCR beta sequencing. The Qiagen DNeasy Blood Extraction Kit was used to extract genomic DNA from the blood cell samples. The library was produced with the immunoSEQ multiplex PCR assay. A mixture of 60 forward primers for TCR Vbeta segments and 13 reverse primers for TCR Jbeta segments was used in the multiplex PCR. The CDR3 region of rearranged TCR beta genes was amplified from genomic DNA with a multiplex PCR assay. On the Illumina HiSeq System, the amplified TCR beta libraries were sequenced as 87-base-pair reads. Concerning the study's data processing: In a later analysis, tens of millions of unique TCR beta chains were counted across the roughly 610 repertoires, and around 10 million of these chains were shared by at least two donors. Raw reads were error-corrected and collapsed into unique sequences with a nearest-neighbor algorithm that merged closely related sequences to remove PCR and sequencing errors. To assign V, D and J gene segments, CDR3 sequences were aligned to IMGT reference sequences. For a sequence to be retained, a match of at least six nucleotides to both a V gene segment and a J gene segment was required. Rearrangements were classified as productive when the CDR3 lacked stop codons and remained in frame with V and J, and all other rearrangements were classified as non-productive. CDR3 was defined according to IMGT convention as the region running from the second conserved V-encoded cysteine to the conserved J-encoded phenylalanine. Sequences without an unambiguous match to a single V gene segment were excluded from the earlier analysis of several hundred of the donors. An earlier analysis of a few hundred of the donors called V segments functional above 56.7% productive rearrangements and segregating when the between-donor standard deviation exceeded 5%. A statistical classification framework was developed to diagnose cytomegalovirus status using the catalog of TCR beta chain sequences. In a later analysis, V and J genes were assigned by comparing TCR nucleotide sequences against IMGT/GENE-DB human TR gene sequences. The TCRdist pipeline was used in a later analysis to assign CDR3 sequences and most-parsimonious VDJ recombination scenarios. In a later analysis, every TCR beta chain was defined by the combination of its CDR3 amino acid sequence and its V-gene family, and reads without a unique V-gene family were dropped. In a later analysis, around 600 highly shared, low-generation-probability nucleotide sequences were removed to address suspected cross-contamination and a sequencing artifact. In a later analysis, a clonal expansion index was calculated for each public chain from normalized within-repertoire ranks of inferred template counts. In a later analysis, generation probabilities were computed with a VDJ recombination model fitted to out-of-frame rearrangements, and the resulting probabilities were checked against IGoR. In a later analysis, TCR-TCR, TCR-HLA and TCR-CMV co-occurrence was scored with hypergeometric tests, and a repertoire-size bias correction was applied to TCR pairs. In a later analysis, false discovery rates were estimated by permuting HLA or CMV assignments 20 times. In a later analysis, co-occurring TCRs were grouped with DBSCAN, and TCRdist sequence similarity was added when clustering was performed within HLA-allele-positive subsets. Repertoires with fewer than 30,000 or more than 120,000 public chains were left out of co-occurrence clustering, as were about 5 repertoires with anomalous nucleotide sharing. The table was pulled from immuneACCESS by TCRdb, which kept in-frame rearrangements only. Such tables lose some clones; where checked, under half of the loss comes from unresolved V genes, and the rest has no known cause. D and trimming were read from the DNA, whereas the V and J calls and clone size are those reported in that table. The sample yields roughly 120,000 clones; around 74% were counted once. Together, the top ten hold around 4.9% of the sample.

This receptor was identified in a man aged 30-40 years in good health and CMV-seropositive. In this chain, TRBV6-1 is recombined with TRBJ2-5, with 10 middle bases fitting TRBD2. The sample taken for sequencing was PBMCs. The sequenced DNA: TGTGCCAGCCGGGGACTAGCGAGGCTTGAGACCCAGTACTTC. Its protein product is CASRGLARLETQYF.